What follows describes a single T cell receptor (beta chain). The data were taken from a study of blood T cell repertoires in COVID-19. On the study more broadly: The United States, Italy and Spain were the sources of the acute and convalescent COVID-19 samples. In each case, the material was cDNA or gDNA derived from T cells, B-cell-depleted T cells, or PBMCs.

Methods used by the authors: Quantification of nucleated cells was approximated via reference gene primer amplification. The data were produced by immunoSEQ multiplex PCR, yet TCRdb's version contains in-frame clones alone and is incomplete. For V, J and clone size, that table is used; D and trimming come from the DNA. Here the sample spans tens of thousands of clones, roughly 87% being singletons. CDR1 and CDR2 from the germline V gene are LGHDT and YNNKEL (reference sequence). This CDR3 has 15 amino acids. V dropped 2 bases and J dropped 2 bases, with 11 bases sitting between them. The J gene is TRBJ2-3, the V gene TRBV3-1 (or the pseudogene TRBV3-2); tentative D call: TRBD2 (6 bases). This clonotype was obtained from a woman aged 80 or over with active COVID-19. Sequenced sample: peripheral blood. The CDR3: CASSQRGDSTDTQYF. The CDR3 DNA sequence: TGTGCCAGCAGCCAAAGAGGGGACTCCACAGATACGCAGTATTTT.